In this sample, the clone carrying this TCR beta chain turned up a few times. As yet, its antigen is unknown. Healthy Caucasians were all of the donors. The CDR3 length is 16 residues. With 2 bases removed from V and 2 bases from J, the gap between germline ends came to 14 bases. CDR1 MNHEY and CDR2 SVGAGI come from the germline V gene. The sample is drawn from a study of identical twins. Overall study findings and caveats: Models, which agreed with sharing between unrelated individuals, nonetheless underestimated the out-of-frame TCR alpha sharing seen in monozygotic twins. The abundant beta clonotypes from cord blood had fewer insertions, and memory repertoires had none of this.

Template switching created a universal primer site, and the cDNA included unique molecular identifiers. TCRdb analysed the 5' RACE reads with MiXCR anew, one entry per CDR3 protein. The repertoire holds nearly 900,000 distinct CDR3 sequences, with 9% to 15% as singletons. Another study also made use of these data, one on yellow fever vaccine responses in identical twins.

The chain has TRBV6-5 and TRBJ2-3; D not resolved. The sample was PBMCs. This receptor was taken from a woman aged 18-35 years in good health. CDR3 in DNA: TGTGCCAGCAGTTACGTGTCAGGAGATCCCACAGATACGCAGTATTTT. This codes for CASSYVSGDPTDTQYF.